Following are 14 T cell receptor beta chains from one sample sequenced in a study of blood T cells in healthy people across ages. It was with a sample-barcoded 5' primer and a J-beta primer mix that a second PCR of roughly 7 to 12 cycles was run. TCRdb called the 5' RACE reads again in MiXCR, with one record for every CDR3 protein. The data show 700,000 to 850,000 distinct CDR3 sequences, about 48% seen once. The sequencing input was blood. All receptors derive from a man older than 75 in good health.

This clonotype has at least ten counts. The V and J genes are TRBV30 and TRBJ2-7, with 8 positions matching TRBD1. CDR3 length equals 12 residues. Germline trimming cut 4 bases from V and 6 bases from J; bases unmatched to any gene: 5. The V gene's germline CDR1 is GTSNPN and CDR2 SVGIG (reference sequence). The CDR3 reads CAWTKDRGEQYF. CDR3 nucleotides: TGTGCCTGGACCAAAGACAGGGGCGAGCAGTACTTC. The whole variable domain, filled in from reference TRBV30 and TRBJ2-7, reads SQTIHQWPATLVQPVGSPLSLECTVEGTSNPNLYWYRQAAGRGLQLLFYSVGIGQISSEVPQNLSASRPQDRQFILSSKKLLLSDSGFYLCAWTKDRGEQYFGPGTRLTVT.

The V gene is TRBV9, the J gene TRBJ2-1; TRBD2 matches 7 bases. The CDR3 extends over 15 amino acids. From germline, CDR1 is SGDLS and CDR2 YYNGEE. The J segment lost 8 bases and the V segment lost 0 bases, leaving 8 bases of the junction unmatched. This CDR3 reads CASSVGGEGRYEQFF. The CDR3, as DNA: TGTGCCAGCAGCGTAGGGGGGGAGGGCCGGTATGAGCAGTTCTTC.

The V and J genes are TRBV2 and TRBJ1-3; 7 bases are shared with TRBD1. Germline V gene data show CDR1 as SNHLY and CDR2 as FYNNEI. V lost 6 bases and J lost 0; bases outside the gene matches: 5. The CDR3 consists of 15 residues. For the CDR3, the DNA is TGTGCCAGCAGACGGGACAGCAACTCTGGAAACACCATATATTTT. Protein sequence: CASRRDSNSGNTIYF.

This clonotype was detected only a few times. V gene TRBV7-6 combines with J gene TRBJ1-6; 8 nucleotides align to TRBD1. This CDR3 region has 15 residues. CDR1 and CDR2 from the germline V gene are SGHVS and FNYEAQ. After removal of 0 bases from V and 7 bases from J, the junction contained 2 bases not matched to a gene. As DNA, the CDR3 is TGTGCCAGCAGCTTAGCCAGGGACAGGAATTCACCCCTCCACTTT. This encodes CASSLARDRNSPLHF.

The chain is built from TRBV20-1 and TRBJ1-6, with 12 positions matching TRBD1. With V trimmed by 5 bases and J by 10 bases, 9 bases remained unmatched. The CDR3 is 15 amino acids. The V gene's germline CDR1 is DFQATT and CDR2 SNEGSKA (reference sequence). The CDR3 bases are TGCAGTGCTCCGGGACAGGGGGCAGGGGGATCACCCCTCCACTTT. Protein product: CSAPGQGAGGSPLHF.

This clonotype was counted only a few times. The V gene is TRBV4-1, the J gene TRBJ2-7; D gene uncertain. Per the germline V gene, CDR1 is MGHRA and CDR2 is YSYEKL. Trimming shortened V by 0 bases and J by 2 bases, and 11 bases separated the two germline ends. CDR3 length: 15 residues. The CDR3 sequence is CASSQDRAAAYEQYF. CDR3 bases: TGCGCCAGCAGCCAAGATAGGGCGGCGGCCTACGAGCAGTACTTC.

The chain uses TRBV20-1 and TRBJ2-5, with D uncertain. Trimming took 3 bases from V and 7 from J, leaving 21 bases between them. Germline CDR1 reads DFQATT; CDR2 reads SNEGSKA (reference sequence). The CDR3 has 15 residues. As DNA, the CDR3 is TGCAGTGCTAGTACCTCAGACCGACCGCTCGGGACCCAGTACTTC. Amino acids: CSASTSDRPLGTQYF.

This clonotype showed up just a few times. The chain joins TRBV11-2 to TRBJ2-2, with D unresolved. The CDR3 is 11 residues long. CDR1 and CDR2 from the germline V gene are SGHAT and FQNNGV. V lost 2 bases to trimming and J lost 9 bases, with 4 bases between them. As DNA, the CDR3 is TGTGCCAGCAGCTTAACGCGGGAGCTGTTTTTT. Translating it yields CASSLTRELFF.

The genes are TRBV20-1 and TRBJ1-1; a possible D gene is TRBD1 (5 bases). CDR1 and CDR2 from the germline V gene are DFQATT and SNEGSKA (reference sequence). With 0 bases removed from V and 1 base from J, the gap between germline ends came to 9 bases. CDR3 length equals 14 residues. The CDR3 sequence: CSARDGQGNTEAFF. DNA of the CDR3: TGCAGTGCTAGAGATGGGCAGGGGAACACTGAAGCTTTCTTT.

The chain combines TRBV12-3 or TRBV12-4 with TRBJ2-1; no clear D gene. This CDR3 has 14 amino acids. V lost 6 bases and J lost 10, with 19 bases in between. CDR3 in DNA: TGTGCCAGCAGAGTTATGGCGTCAGCCTACGAGCAGTTCTTC. Its translation: CASRVMASAYEQFF.

The chain joins TRBV2 to TRBJ1-2; no clear D gene. Trimming left V 6 bases short and J 8 bases short, with 19 bases between. This CDR3 is built from 14 residues. CDR1 SNHLY and CDR2 FYNNEI come from the germline V gene. The CDR3, as DNA: TGTGCCAGCAGACCCTCGACGGCAATAGTAGGCTACACCTTC. It yields the protein CASRPSTAIVGYTF.

This clonotype was detected ten times or more. This chain connects TRBV20-1 to TRBJ2-5; no clear D. The CDR3 sequence is 14 residues long. With 0 bases removed from V and 1 base from J, the gap between germline ends came to 9 bases. CDR1 and CDR2 from the germline V gene are DFQATT and SNEGSKA (reference sequence). The CDR3 region is CSARDPKGQETQYF. In nucleotides, the CDR3 is TGCAGTGCTAGAGATCCCAAGGGCCAAGAGACCCAGTACTTC.

The gene calls are TRBV2 and TRBJ2-7; 9 nucleotides agree with TRBD1. Germline CDR1 SNHLY, CDR2 FYNNEI. Losses at the gene ends were 7 bases for V and 0 bases for J; bases not matched to a gene: 10. The CDR3 spans 16 residues. The CDR3, as DNA: TGTGCCAGCAAAGGGACAGGGTTTTTTGCCTCCTACGAGCAGTACTTC. Translation: CASKGTGFFASYEQYF.

Notes on this clonotype: One end of the junction fails to match germline, which may point to a read error. V is TRBV6-5 and J is TRBJ2-7; 8 positions agree with TRBD1. The CDR3 spans 15 residues. Germline V gene sequence: CDR1 MNHEY, CDR2 SVGAGI. The CDR3 coding sequence is TGTGCCGGCAGACCTGGGACAGGTAATCTCTACGAGCAGTACTTC. Its translation: CAGRPGTGNLYEQYF.